This TCR beta chain was obtained from a study of T cells after somatic rescue of genetic block. The CDR3 totals 14 residues. Germline V gives CDR1 MDHEN, CDR2 SYDVKM. Trimming took off 2 bases at V and 3 bases at J, with 11 bases between the two ends. This table comes from immunoSEQ multiplex PCR, and its TCRdb copy is limited to in-frame clones, with some not included. The sample lists approximately 70,000 clones; approximately 91% were seen once. The clonotype originates from a man aged 25-40 years. The J gene is TRBJ2-7, the V gene TRBV28; D is ambiguous. The source material was peripheral blood mononuclear cells (PBMCs). The CDR3 spells CASSLVIGNYEQYF. The CDR3, as DNA: TGTGCCAGCAGTTTAGTTATAGGGAACTACGAGCAGTACTTC. Filled out from reference TRBV28 and TRBJ2-7, the complete variable domain reads DVKVTQSSRYLVKRTGEKVFLECVQDMDHENMFWYRQDPGLGLRLIYFSYDVKMKEKGDIPEGYSVSREKKERFSLILESASTNQTSMYLCASSLVIGNYEQYFGPGTRLTVT.